What follows is one T cell receptor (beta chain) and its context. Looked up from germline, CDR1 is SNHLY and CDR2 is FYNNEI. Trimming cost V 0 bases and J 4 bases; bases outside gene matches: 7. The CDR3 runs 16 residues. The data stem from a study of blood T cell repertoires in COVID-19. Study context: There were acute and convalescent COVID-19 samples, and they came from the United States, Italy and Spain. T cells, B-cell-depleted T cells, or PBMCs provided the cDNA or gDNA that served as material.

As originally analysed: Estimation of nucleated cell counts was performed using reference gene primer amplification. The data were produced by immunoSEQ multiplex PCR, yet TCRdb's version contains in-frame clones alone and is incomplete. From that table come the V and J calls and clone size; the DNA was used to work out D and trimming. The sample includes some 150,000 clones, around three quarters of them seen just once. The receptor was isolated from a man between 50 and 59 years old with active or convalescent COVID-19. J is TRBJ1-2 and V is TRBV2, with 8 bases that match TRBD1. Specimen: peripheral blood. The CDR3 bases are TGTGCCAGCAGTGAAGCGAGTCCAGGGGGCCCCTATGGCTACACCTTC. As protein: CASSEASPGGPYGYTF.